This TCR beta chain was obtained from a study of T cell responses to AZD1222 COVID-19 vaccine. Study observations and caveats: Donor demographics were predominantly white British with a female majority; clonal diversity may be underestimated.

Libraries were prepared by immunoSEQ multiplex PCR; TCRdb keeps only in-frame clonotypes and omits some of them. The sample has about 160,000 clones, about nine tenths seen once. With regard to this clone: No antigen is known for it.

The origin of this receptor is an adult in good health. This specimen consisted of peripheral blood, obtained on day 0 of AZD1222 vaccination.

CDR3 sequence reads: CASSYSGSGGTEAFF. CDR3 DNA: TGTGCCAGCAGTTACTCGGGTAGTGGGGGTACTGAAGCTTTCTTT. This chain links TRBV6-2 or TRBV6-3 with TRBJ1-1; tentative D call: TRBD1 (5 bases). This CDR3 spans 15 amino acids. The germline CDR1 and CDR2 sequences are MNHEY and SVGEGT. Between the trimmed V and J ends, which lost 0 bases and 5 bases, there was a span of 13 bases.